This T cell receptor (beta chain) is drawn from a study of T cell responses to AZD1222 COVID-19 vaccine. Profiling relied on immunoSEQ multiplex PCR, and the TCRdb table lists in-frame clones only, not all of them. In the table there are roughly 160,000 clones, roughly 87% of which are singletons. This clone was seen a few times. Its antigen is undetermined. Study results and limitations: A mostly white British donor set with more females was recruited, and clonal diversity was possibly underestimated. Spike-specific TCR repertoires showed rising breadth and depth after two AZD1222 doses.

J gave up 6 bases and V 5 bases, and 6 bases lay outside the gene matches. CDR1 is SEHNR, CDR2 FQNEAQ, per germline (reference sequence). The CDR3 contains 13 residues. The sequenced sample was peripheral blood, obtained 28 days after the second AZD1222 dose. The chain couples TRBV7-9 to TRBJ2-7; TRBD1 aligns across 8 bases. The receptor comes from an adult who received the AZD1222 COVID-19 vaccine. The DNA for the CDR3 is TGTGCCAGCAGCCGGACAGGGTACGGCGAGCAGTACTTC. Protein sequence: CASSRTGYGEQYF.